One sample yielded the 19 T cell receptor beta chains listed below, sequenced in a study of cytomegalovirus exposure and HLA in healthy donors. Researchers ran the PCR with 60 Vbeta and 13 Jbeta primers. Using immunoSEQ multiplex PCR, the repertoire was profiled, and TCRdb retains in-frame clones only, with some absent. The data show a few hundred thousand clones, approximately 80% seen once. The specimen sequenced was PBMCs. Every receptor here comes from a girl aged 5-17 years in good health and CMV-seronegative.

CDR3 sequence: CSARLNSPLHF. The CDR3 DNA is TGCAGTGCTAGACTGAATTCACCCCTCCACTTT. The rearrangement links TRBV20-1 to TRBJ1-6, with unresolved D. V dropped 2 bases and J dropped 7 bases, with 3 bases sitting between them. Germline V gene data show CDR1 as DFQATT and CDR2 as SNEGSKA (reference sequence). This CDR3 is 11 amino acids long.

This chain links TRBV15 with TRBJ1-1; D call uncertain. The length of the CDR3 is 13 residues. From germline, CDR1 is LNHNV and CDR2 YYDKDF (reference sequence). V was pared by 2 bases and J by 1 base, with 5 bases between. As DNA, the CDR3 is TGTGCCACCAGCAGATCAAAGAACACTGAAGCTTTCTTT. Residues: CATSRSKNTEAFF.

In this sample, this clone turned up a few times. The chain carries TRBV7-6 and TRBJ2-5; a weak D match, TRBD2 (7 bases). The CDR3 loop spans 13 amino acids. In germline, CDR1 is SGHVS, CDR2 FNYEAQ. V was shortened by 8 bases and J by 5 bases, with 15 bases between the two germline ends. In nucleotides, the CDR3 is TGTGCCAGCTTATGGGGGGGCCGTGAGACCCAGTACTTC. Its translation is CASLWGGRETQYF.

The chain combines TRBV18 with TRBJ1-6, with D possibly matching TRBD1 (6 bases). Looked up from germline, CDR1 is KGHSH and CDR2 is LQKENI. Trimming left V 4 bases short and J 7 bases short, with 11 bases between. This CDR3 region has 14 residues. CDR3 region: CASSLQGINSPLHF. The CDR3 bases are TGTGCCAGCTCACTACAGGGTATCAATTCACCCCTCCACTTT.

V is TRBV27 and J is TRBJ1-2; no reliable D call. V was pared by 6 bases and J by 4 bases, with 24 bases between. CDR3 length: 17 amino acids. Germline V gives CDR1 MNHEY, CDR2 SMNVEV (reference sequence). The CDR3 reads CASSPRGGSAILYGYTF. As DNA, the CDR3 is TGTGCCAGCAGCCCACGTGGAGGGTCGGCAATACTCTATGGCTACACCTTC.

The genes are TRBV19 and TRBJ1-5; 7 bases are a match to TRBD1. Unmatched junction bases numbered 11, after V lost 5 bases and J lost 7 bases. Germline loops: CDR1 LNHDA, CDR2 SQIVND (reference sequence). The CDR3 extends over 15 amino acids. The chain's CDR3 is CASSAGQATGQPQHF. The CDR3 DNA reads TGTGCCAGTAGTGCCGGACAGGCCACGGGCCAGCCCCAGCATTTT.

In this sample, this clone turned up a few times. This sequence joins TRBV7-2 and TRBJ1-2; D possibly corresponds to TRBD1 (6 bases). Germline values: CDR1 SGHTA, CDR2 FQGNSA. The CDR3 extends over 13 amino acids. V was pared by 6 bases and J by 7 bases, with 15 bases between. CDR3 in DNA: TGTGCCAGCAGGGGAACAGGGTACGGTGGCTACACCTTC. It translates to CASRGTGYGGYTF.

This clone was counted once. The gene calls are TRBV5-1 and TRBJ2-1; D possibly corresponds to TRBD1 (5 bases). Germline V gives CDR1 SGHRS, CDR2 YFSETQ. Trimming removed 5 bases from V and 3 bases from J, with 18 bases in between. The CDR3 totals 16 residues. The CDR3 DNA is TGCGCCAGCAGACCGGAAGGGGCGGATTTCTACAATGAGCAGTTCTTC. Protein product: CASRPEGADFYNEQFF.

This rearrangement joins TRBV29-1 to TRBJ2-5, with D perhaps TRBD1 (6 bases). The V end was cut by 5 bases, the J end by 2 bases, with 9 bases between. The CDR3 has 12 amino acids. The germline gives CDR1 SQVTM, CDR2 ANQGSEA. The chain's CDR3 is CSVSQGQETQYF. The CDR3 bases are TGCAGCGTTTCCCAGGGGCAAGAGACCCAGTACTTC.

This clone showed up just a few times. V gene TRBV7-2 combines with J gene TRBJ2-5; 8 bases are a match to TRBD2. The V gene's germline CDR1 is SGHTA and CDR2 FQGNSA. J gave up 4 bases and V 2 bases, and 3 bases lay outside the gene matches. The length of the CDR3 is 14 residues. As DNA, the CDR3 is TGTGCCAGCAGCTTAAACGGGGGGGCAGAGACCCAGTACTTC. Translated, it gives CASSLNGGAETQYF.

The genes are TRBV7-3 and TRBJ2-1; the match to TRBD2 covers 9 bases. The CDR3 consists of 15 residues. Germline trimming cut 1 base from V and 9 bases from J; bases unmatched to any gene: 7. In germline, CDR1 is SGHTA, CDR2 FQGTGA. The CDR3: CASSLSGGAVGEQFF. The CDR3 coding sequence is TGTGCCAGCAGCTTAAGCGGGGGGGCCGTTGGTGAGCAGTTCTTC.

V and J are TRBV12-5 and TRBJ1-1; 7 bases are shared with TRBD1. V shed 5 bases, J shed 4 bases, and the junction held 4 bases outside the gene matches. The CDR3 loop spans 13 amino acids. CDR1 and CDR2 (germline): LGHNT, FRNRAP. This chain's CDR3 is CASGRGGRTEAFF. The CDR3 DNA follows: TGTGCTAGTGGTCGAGGGGGCCGCACTGAAGCTTTCTTT.

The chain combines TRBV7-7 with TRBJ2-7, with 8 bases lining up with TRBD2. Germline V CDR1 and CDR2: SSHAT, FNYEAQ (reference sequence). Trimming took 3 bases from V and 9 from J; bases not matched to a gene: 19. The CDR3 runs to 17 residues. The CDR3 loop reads CASSLTPIPGLETGQYF. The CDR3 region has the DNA TGTGCCAGCAGCTTGACCCCGATTCCGGGACTAGAAACGGGGCAGTACTTC.

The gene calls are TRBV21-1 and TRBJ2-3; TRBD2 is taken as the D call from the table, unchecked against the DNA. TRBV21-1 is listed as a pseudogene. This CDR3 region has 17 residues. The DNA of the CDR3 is TGTGCCAGCAGCAAGGAGTTTTCGGTTACCAGCACAGATACGCAGTATTTT. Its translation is CASSKEFSVTSTDTQYF.

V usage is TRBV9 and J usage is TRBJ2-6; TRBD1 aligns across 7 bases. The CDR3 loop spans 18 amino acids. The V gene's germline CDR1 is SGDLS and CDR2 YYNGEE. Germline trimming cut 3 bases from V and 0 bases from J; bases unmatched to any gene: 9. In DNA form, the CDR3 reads TGTGCCAGCAGCGCGTGGACAGGTAGATTCTCTGGGGCCAACGTCCTGACTTTC. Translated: CASSAWTGRFSGANVLTF.

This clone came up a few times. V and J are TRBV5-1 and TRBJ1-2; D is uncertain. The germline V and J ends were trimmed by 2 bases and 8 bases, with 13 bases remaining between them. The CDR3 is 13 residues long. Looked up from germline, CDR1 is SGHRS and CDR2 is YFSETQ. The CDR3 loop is CASSLEGDGGYTF. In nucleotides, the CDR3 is TGCGCCAGCAGCTTAGAGGGTGACGGGGGCTACACCTTC.

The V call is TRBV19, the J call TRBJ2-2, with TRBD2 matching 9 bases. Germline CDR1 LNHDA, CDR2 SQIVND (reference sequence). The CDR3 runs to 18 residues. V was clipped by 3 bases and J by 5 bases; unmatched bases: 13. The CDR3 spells CASSMASGTVKGTGELFF. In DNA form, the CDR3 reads TGTGCCAGTAGTATGGCTAGCGGGACTGTAAAGGGGACCGGGGAGCTGTTTTTT.

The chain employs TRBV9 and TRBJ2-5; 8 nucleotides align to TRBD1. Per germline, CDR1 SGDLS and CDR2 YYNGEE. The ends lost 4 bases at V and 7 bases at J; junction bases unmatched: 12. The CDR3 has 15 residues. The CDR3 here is CASSPNQGALVTQYF. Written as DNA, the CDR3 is TGTGCCAGCAGCCCCAATCAGGGGGCTTTGGTGACCCAGTACTTC.

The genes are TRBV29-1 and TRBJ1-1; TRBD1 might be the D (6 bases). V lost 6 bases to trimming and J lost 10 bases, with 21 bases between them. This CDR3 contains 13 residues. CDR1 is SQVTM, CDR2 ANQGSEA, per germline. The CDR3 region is CSVGGQDLLGAFF. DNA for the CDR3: TGCAGCGTGGGGGGGCAGGACCTATTAGGAGCTTTCTTT. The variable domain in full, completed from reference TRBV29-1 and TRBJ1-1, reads SAVISQKPSRDICQRGTSLTIQCQVDSQVTMMFWYRQQPGQSLTLIATANQGSEATYESGFVIDKFPISRPNLTFSTLTVSNMSPEDSSIYLCSVGGQDLLGAFFGQGTRLTVV.